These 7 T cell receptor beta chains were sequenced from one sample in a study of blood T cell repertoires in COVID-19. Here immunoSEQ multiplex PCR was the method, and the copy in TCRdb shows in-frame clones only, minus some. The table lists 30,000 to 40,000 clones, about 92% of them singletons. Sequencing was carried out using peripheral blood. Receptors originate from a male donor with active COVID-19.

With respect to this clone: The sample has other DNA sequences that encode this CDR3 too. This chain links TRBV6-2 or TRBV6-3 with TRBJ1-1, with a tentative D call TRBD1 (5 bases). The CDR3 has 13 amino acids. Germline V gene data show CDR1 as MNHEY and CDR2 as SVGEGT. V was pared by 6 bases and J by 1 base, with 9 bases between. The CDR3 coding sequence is TGTGCCAGCAGCCGAACAGGGAACACTGAAGCTTTCTTT. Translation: CASSRTGNTEAFF.

CDR3 in amino acids: CASSLIAGGPGNEQFF. The CDR3 bases are TGTGCCAGCAGCTTAATAGCGGGGGGGCCGGGGAATGAGCAGTTCTTC. The chain is built from TRBV11-3 and TRBJ2-1; 11 positions agree with TRBD2. The ends lost 2 bases at V and 7 bases at J; junction bases unmatched: 7. This CDR3 is built from 16 residues. Germline CDR1 and CDR2: SGHNT and YENEEA.

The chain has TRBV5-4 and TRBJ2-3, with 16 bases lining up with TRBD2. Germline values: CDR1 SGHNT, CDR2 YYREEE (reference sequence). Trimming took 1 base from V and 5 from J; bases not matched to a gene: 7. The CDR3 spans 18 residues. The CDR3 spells CASSLSGLAGGTGDTQYF. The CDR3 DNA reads TGTGCCAGCAGCTTGTCGGGACTAGCGGGGGGGACGGGAGATACGCAGTATTTT. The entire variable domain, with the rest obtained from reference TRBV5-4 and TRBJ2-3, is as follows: ETGVTQSPTHLIKTRGQQVTLRCSSQSGHNTVSWYQQALGQGPQFIFQYYREEENGRGNFPPRFSGLQFPNYSSELNVNALELDDSALYLCASSLSGLAGGTGDTQYFGPGTRLTVL.

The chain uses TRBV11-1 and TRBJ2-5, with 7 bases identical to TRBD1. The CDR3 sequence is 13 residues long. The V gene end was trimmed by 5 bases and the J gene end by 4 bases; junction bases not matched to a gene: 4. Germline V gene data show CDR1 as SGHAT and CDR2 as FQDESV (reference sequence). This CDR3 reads CASSTGAVETQYF. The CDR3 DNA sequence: TGTGCCAGCAGCACAGGGGCGGTAGAGACCCAGTACTTC.

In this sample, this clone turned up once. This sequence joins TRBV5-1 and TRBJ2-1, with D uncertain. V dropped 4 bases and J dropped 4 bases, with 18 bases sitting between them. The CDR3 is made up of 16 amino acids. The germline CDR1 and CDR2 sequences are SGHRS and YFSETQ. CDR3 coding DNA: TGCGCCAGCAGCCCGACTCTCCGGAGTAATTACAATGAGCAGTTCTTC. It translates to CASSPTLRSNYNEQFF.

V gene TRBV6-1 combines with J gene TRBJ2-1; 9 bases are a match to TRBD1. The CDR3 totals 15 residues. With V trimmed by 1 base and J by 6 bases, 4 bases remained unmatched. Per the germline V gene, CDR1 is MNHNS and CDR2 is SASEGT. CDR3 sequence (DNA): TGTGCCAGCAGTGAAGTAGGGACAGGGTCCAATGAGCAGTTCTTC. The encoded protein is CASSEVGTGSNEQFF.

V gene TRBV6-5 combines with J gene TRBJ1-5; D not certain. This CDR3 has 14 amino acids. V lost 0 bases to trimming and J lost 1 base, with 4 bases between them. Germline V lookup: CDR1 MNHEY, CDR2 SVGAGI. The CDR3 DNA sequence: TGTGCCAGCAGTTACTCGAGAAGCAATCAGCCCCAGCATTTT. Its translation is CASSYSRSNQPQHF.